This entry lists 14 T cell receptor beta chains sequenced from one sample in a study of blood T cell repertoires in COVID-19. TCRdb's table, derived via immunoSEQ multiplex PCR, lists solely in-frame clones and lacks some. This table holds about 220,000 clones, roughly 85% found once. Input material: peripheral blood. The receptor source for this set is a man aged 50 to 59 who had recovered from COVID-19.

In this sample, this clone turned up a few times. V usage is TRBV7-9 and J usage is TRBJ1-1; a weak D match, TRBD1 (5 bases). This CDR3 is built from 12 residues. The germline gives CDR1 SEHNR, CDR2 FQNEAQ (reference sequence). Between the trimmed V and J ends, which lost 4 bases and 5 bases, there was a span of 8 bases. The CDR3 nucleotides read TGTGCCAGCAGCTCCAGGGTTACTGAAGCTTTCTTT. Encoded protein: CASSSRVTEAFF.

The chain employs TRBV5-8 and TRBJ2-1; 11 positions match TRBD1. V shed 10 bases, J shed 8 bases, and the junction held 11 bases outside the gene matches. Germline V gene data show CDR1 as SGHTS and CDR2 as YDEGEE. The CDR3 is made up of 14 amino acids. This CDR3 reads CAANGQGATYEQFF. CDR3 in DNA: TGTGCCGCAAACGGACAGGGGGCAACCTATGAGCAGTTCTTC.

The chain employs TRBV5-6 and TRBJ2-7, with unresolved D. Between the trimmed V and J ends, which lost 0 bases and 0 bases, there was a span of 10 bases. This CDR3 contains 15 residues. The germline CDR1 and CDR2 sequences are SGHDT and YYEEEE. The CDR3 sequence: CASSLGPLSSYEQYF. CDR3 DNA sequence: TGTGCCAGCAGCTTGGGTCCGCTTAGCTCCTACGAGCAGTACTTC.

Comment on this clone: Other DNA sequences of this sample code for an identical CDR3. The rearrangement links TRBV5-1 to TRBJ2-7, with D hard to call. This CDR3 has 12 residues. Per germline, CDR1 SGHRS and CDR2 YFSETQ. Trimming removed 4 bases from V and 1 base from J, with 6 bases in between. Here the CDR3 reads CASSPGSYEQYF. Written as DNA, the CDR3 is TGCGCCAGCAGCCCCGGGTCCTACGAGCAGTACTTC.

V is TRBV27 and J is TRBJ1-2; 12 bases align to TRBD1. Losses at the gene ends were 6 bases for V and 2 bases for J; bases not matched to a gene: 4. Germline V gene lookup returns CDR1 MNHEY and CDR2 SMNVEV (reference sequence). The length of the CDR3 is 15 residues. In DNA, the CDR3 is TGTGCCAGCAGGGGGACAGGGGGCGAGAACTATGGCTACACCTTC. The encoded protein is CASRGTGGENYGYTF.

The rearrangement joins TRBV5-1 to TRBJ1-1, with 8 bases that match TRBD1. The CDR3 loop spans 13 amino acids. The germline gives CDR1 SGHRS, CDR2 YFSETQ. Trimming cost V 2 bases and J 11 bases; bases outside gene matches: 8. CDR3 amino acids: CASSFGTGGWAFF. CDR3 DNA: TGCGCCAGCAGCTTCGGGACAGGCGGCTGGGCTTTCTTT.

This clone was picked up a small number of times. This sequence joins TRBV18 and TRBJ2-1; 11 bases match TRBD2. The germline CDR1 and CDR2 sequences are KGHSH and LQKENI. V was clipped by 3 bases and J by 5 bases; unmatched bases: 0. The CDR3 extends over 14 amino acids. The CDR3 DNA reads as TGTGCCAGCTCACCGGGACTAGCGGACAATGAGCAGTTCTTC. Its translation: CASSPGLADNEQFF.

CDR3 bases: TGTGCCAGTACAGGGGGCCATGGCTACACCTTC. Translation: CASTGGHGYTF. This rearrangement joins TRBV11-2 to TRBJ1-2; 9 nucleotides agree with TRBD1. J lost 6 bases, V lost 9 bases, and 2 bases had no gene match. The CDR3 sequence is 11 residues long. Germline CDR1 and CDR2: SGHAT and FQNNGV.

The chain carries TRBV7-8 and TRBJ2-1, with TRBD2 identical over 9 bases. This CDR3 comprises 16 residues. Trimming removed 5 bases from V and 0 bases from J; junction bases left unmatched: 5. Germline assignment: CDR1 SGHVS and CDR2 FQNEAQ. Here the CDR3 reads CASSRISGSSYNEQFF. The CDR3 DNA reads TGTGCCAGCAGCCGTATTAGCGGGAGCTCCTACAATGAGCAGTTCTTC.

This rearrangement joins TRBV30 to TRBJ2-7; 9 nucleotides agree with TRBD2. This CDR3 contains 15 residues. With 3 bases clipped from V and 6 bases from J, the junction kept 12 bases outside the gene matches. The germline V gene encodes CDR1 GTSNPN and CDR2 SVGIG (reference sequence). The CDR3 loop reads CAWSHSGLAASEQYF. In nucleotides, the CDR3 is TGTGCCTGGAGCCATTCGGGACTAGCTGCCTCCGAGCAGTACTTC. The full variable domain, its missing parts supplied by reference TRBV30 and TRBJ2-7, is SQTIHQWPATLVQPVGSPLSLECTVEGTSNPNLYWYRQAAGRGLQLLFYSVGIGQISSEVPQNLSASRPQDRQFILSSKKLLLSDSGFYLCAWSHSGLAASEQYFGPGTRLTVT.

CDR3 nucleotide sequence: TGCGCCAGCAGCCCCCCCGGACTAGTCAACGAGCAGTACTTC. Translating gives CASSPPGLVNEQYF. V gene TRBV5-1 combines with J gene TRBJ2-7; TRBD2 matches 7 bases. Per the germline V gene, CDR1 is SGHRS and CDR2 is YFSETQ. The length of the CDR3 is 14 residues. The V gene end was trimmed by 4 bases and the J gene end by 5 bases; junction bases not matched to a gene: 9.

This clone was counted a few times. The chain carries TRBV18 and TRBJ2-2, with a tentative D call TRBD2 (5 bases). This CDR3 is built from 12 residues. Germline assignment: CDR1 KGHSH and CDR2 LQKENI. Trimming removed 5 bases at V and 8 bases at J, with 9 bases between. CDR3 loop: CASSTDLGELFF. Here the CDR3 DNA reads TGTGCCAGCTCAACGGACTTGGGGGAGCTGTTTTTT.

The rearrangement joins TRBV2 to TRBJ2-5, with D perhaps TRBD1 or TRBD2 (6 bases each). Gene TRBJ2-7 matches the end of the DNA better, so the J call may be wrong. The length of the CDR3 is 12 residues. Per the germline V gene, CDR1 is SNHLY and CDR2 is FYNNEI. CDR3 bases: TGTGCCAGCCTCGGAGGAGGGGGCGAGCAGTACTTC. This sequence encodes CASLGGGGEQYF.

The genes are TRBV4-1 and TRBJ2-3; 9 positions match TRBD2. Germline V gene lookup returns CDR1 MGHRA and CDR2 YSYEKL. CDR3 length: 17 residues. V shed 4 bases and J 5 bases; nucleotides not matched to a gene: 13. The CDR3 nucleotides read TGCGCCAGCAGCCGGTCCTGGGGCGGGAGGGCCCTAGATACGCAGTATTTT. As protein: CASSRSWGGRALDTQYF.